Detailed here is one T cell receptor beta chain. Its antigen remains unknown. This sample also contains other DNA sequences that code for the same CDR3. Here immunoSEQ multiplex PCR was the method, and the copy in TCRdb shows in-frame clones only, minus some. The sample lists some 380,000 clones, roughly 96% occurring once. The CDR3 is 13 amino acids. The V end was cut by 1 base, the J end by 5 bases, with 8 bases between. CDR1 and CDR2 from the germline V gene are SEHNR and FQNEAQ (reference sequence). The data are from a study of shared clonotypes between healthy human individuals. Study-wide findings and caveats: Non-shared clonotypes showed lower generation probabilities than clonotypes common to all four donors.

The chain uses TRBV7-9 and TRBJ1-1; TRBD1 might be the D (5 bases). This receptor was obtained from a man aged 25 to 45 in good health. Sequencing was carried out using memory CD8+ T cells sorted from blood. Noted subset: CD45RO+ cells pooled with CCR7-negative TemRA cells. The CDR3 sequence: CASSLGKGTEAFF. CDR3 bases: TGTGCCAGCAGCTTAGGGAAGGGGACTGAAGCTTTCTTT. The full variable domain, its missing parts supplied by reference TRBV7-9 and TRBJ1-1, is DTGVSQNPRHKITKRGQNVTFRCDPISEHNRLYWYRQTLGQGPEFLTYFQNEAQLEKSRLLSDRFSAERPKGSFSTLEIQRTEQGDSAMYLCASSLGKGTEAFFGQGTRLTVV.